The rows below give T cell receptor beta chains drawn from one sample of a study of Graves' ophthalmopathy and Graves' hyperthyroidism. TCRdb reprocessed the multiplex PCR reads via MiXCR and lists one record per CDR3 protein. The sample holds approximately 160,000 distinct CDR3 sequences, 39% seen once. The sample was peripheral blood. These TCRs come from a man aged 25 to 40 with Graves' ophthalmopathy. Both conserved end residues are part of each CDR3. The D gene is left open where the match is weak. Clone sizes are given selectively: once, few, many, or a class where the clone is expanded.

>-|TRBV6-5|-|TRBJ1-2
TGTGCCAGCAGTTACACCAGCAACTATGGCTACACCTTC
CASSYTSNYGYTF
>many|TRBV7-2|TRBD2|TRBJ2-5
TGTGCCAGCAGCTCCGCGTATGGGGAGGGAGAGACCCAGTACTTC
CASSSAYGEGETQYF
>-|TRBV28|TRBD2|TRBJ2-5
TGTGCCAGCAGTTCAGGACTAGCGGGGAGTGGAGGAGAGACCCAGTACTTC
CASSSGLAGSGGETQYF
>-|TRBV6-1|TRBD2|TRBJ2-7
TGTGCCAGCAGTGAAGAAACTAGCGGGAGTGAAGAGCAGTACTTC
CASSEETSGSEEQYF
>-|TRBV5-1|TRBD1|TRBJ2-7
TGCGCCAGCAGCCGGGACAGGCCCTACGAGCAGTACTTC
CASSRDRPYEQYF
>many|TRBV12-3/TRBV12-4|TRBD2|TRBJ2-7
TGTGCCAGCAGTTTAGTGGGACTACTTTACGAGCAGTACTTC
CASSLVGLLYEQYF
>-|TRBV28|-|TRBJ2-5
TGTGCCAGCAGATACCACGACAGACTCCAAGAGACCCAGTACTTC
CASRYHDRLQETQYF
>-|TRBV6-1|-|TRBJ2-5
TGTGCCAGCAGCATGACTAAAATTGAGACCCAGTACTTC
CASSMTKIETQYF
>few|TRBV6-1|-|TRBJ1-1
TGTGCCAGCCAACCGGGGGGTGACACTGAAGCTTTCTTT
CASQPGGDTEAFF
>many|TRBV4-1|TRBD1|TRBJ1-2
TGCGCCAGCAGCCAAGTCGGGACAGCGGACTACTATGGCTACACCTTC
CASSQVGTADYYGYTF
>many|TRBV19|TRBD1|TRBJ2-2
TGTGCCAGTAGTATCCTCCGGACAGGGTTCACCGGGGAGCTGTTTTTT
CASSILRTGFTGELFF
>many|TRBV4-1|-|TRBJ2-7
TGCGCCAGCAGCCCACCCACCGGGACGTTTGTGTACGAGCAGTACTTC
CASSPPTGTFVYEQYF
>few|TRBV7-8|-|TRBJ2-5
TGTGCCAGCAGCTTAGGAGGGTTCCCTCAAGAGACCCAGTACTTC
CASSLGGFPQETQYF
>many|TRBV6-2/TRBV6-3|TRBD2|TRBJ2-7
TGTGCCAGCAGTTACGGGTTGGGCCCTAGCGGGATGATCGGCGAGCAGTACTTC
CASSYGLGPSGMIGEQYF
>many|TRBV7-8|-|TRBJ1-1
TGTGCCAGCAGCTCACGATTCGGAGTTATGAACACTGAAGCTTTCTTT
CASSSRFGVMNTEAFF
>-|TRBV12-3/TRBV12-4|-|TRBJ2-7
TGTGCCAGCAGTTCCACCGGTCGGACGGGCTCCTACGAGCAGTACTTC
CASSSTGRTGSYEQYF
>many|TRBV6-5|-|TRBJ1-1
TGTGCCAGTAGACAGACCATGAACACTGAAGCTTTCTTT
CASRQTMNTEAFF
>many|TRBV11-1|TRBD2|TRBJ2-7
TGTGCCAGCAGCTCGACTAGCGGGAGCGACGAGCAGTACTTC
CASSSTSGSDEQYF
>-|TRBV6-5|-|TRBJ2-5
TGTGCCAGTACCGGGACAAAAGAGACCCAGTACTTC
CASTGTKETQYF
>many|TRBV28|-|TRBJ1-2
TGTGCCAGCGACCGCCACTCAGGGGCTGGCGGCTACACCTTC
CASDRHSGAGGYTF
>-|TRBV12-3/TRBV12-4|-|TRBJ2-7
TGTGCCAGCAGTTTTTTAACGGCCTACACCCACGAGCAGTACTTC
CASSFLTAYTHEQYF
>-|TRBV11-2|-|TRBJ1-1
TGTGCCAGCAGACTACGACGGGGCGAAGCTTTCTTT
CASRLRRGEAFF
>many|TRBV19|-|TRBJ1-6
TGTGCCAGTAGTATAGACAGGGTGAATTCACCCCTCCACTTT
CASSIDRVNSPLHF
>many|TRBV28|-|TRBJ2-7
TGTGCCAGCACGGGCTTTCCCTACGAGCAGTACTTC
CASTGFPYEQYF
>-|TRBV7-7|-|TRBJ1-5
TGTGCCAGCAGCTCGAAGGGGCTCGGCGGTGGGGGCAATCAGCCCCAGCATTTT
CASSSKGLGGGGNQPQHF
>-|TRBV6-1|TRBD2|TRBJ2-2
TGTGCCAGCAGGGTCATAGCGGGAACGAACACCGGGGAGCTGTTTTTT
CASRVIAGTNTGELFF
>many|TRBV6-2/TRBV6-3|-|TRBJ1-1
TGTGCCAGCAGTCGGGCAGAGAACACTGAAGCTTTCTTT
CASSRAENTEAFF
>-|TRBV19|TRBD2|TRBJ2-7
TGTGCCAGTAGTAGCCCCCATCTAGCGGGGTACGAGCAGTACTTC
CASSSPHLAGYEQYF
>many|TRBV6-1|TRBD1|TRBJ1-1
TGTGCCAGCAGTGAGACAGGGAGGGGCACTGAAGCTTTCTTT
CASSETGRGTEAFF
>-|TRBV12-3/TRBV12-4|-|TRBJ1-2
TGTGCCAGCAGTTACGGACTAACAGGTTCCTATGGCTACACCTTC
CASSYGLTGSYGYTF
>few|TRBV28|-|TRBJ1-1
TGTGCCAGCAGAAGTCCCTACCGCGTATCGAACACTGAAGCTTTCTTT
CASRSPYRVSNTEAFF
>-|TRBV10-3|TRBD1|TRBJ2-4
TGTGCCATCAGTGATCAGGACAGGGAGAACATTCAGTACTTC
CAISDQDRENIQYF
>many|TRBV28|TRBD1|TRBJ2-5
TGTGCCAGCAGTCCCGGGACAGGGCGTCGTCAAGAGACCCAGTACTTC
CASSPGTGRRQETQYF
>many|TRBV7-2|-|TRBJ2-7
TGTGCCAGCAGCTTGCAGGGATTCGCCTACGAGCAGTACTTC
CASSLQGFAYEQYF
>few|TRBV6-5|TRBD1|TRBJ1-1
TGTGCCAGCAGTTTGAGGACAGGCATGAACACTGAAGCTTTCTTT
CASSLRTGMNTEAFF
>few|TRBV15|-|TRBJ2-7
TGTGCCACCAGCACAATGGACCCGTCCGAGCAGTACTTC
CATSTMDPSEQYF
>-|TRBV7-9|-|TRBJ1-5
TGTGCCAGCAGCCTTAGTACAGGAGATCAGCCCCAGCATTTT
CASSLSTGDQPQHF
>-|TRBV24-1|-|TRBJ2-6
TGTGCCACCGGCGGAAGCTCTGGGGCCAACGTCCTGACTTTC
CATGGSSGANVLTF
>-|TRBV7-2|-|TRBJ1-2
TGTGCCAGCAGCTTATGGGAGGTCGTGGGCTATGGCTACACCTTC
CASSLWEVVGYGYTF
>medium-sized|TRBV6-2/TRBV6-3|-|TRBJ1-1
TGTGCCAGCAGTTTTCGGCAGGGGCCAACTATGAACACTGAAGCTTTCTTT
CASSFRQGPTMNTEAFF
>many|TRBV14|TRBD2|TRBJ2-5
TGTGCCAGCAGCAAAGTAGCGGGGGCGGGCGAGACCCAGTACTTC
CASSKVAGAGETQYF
>-|TRBV12-3/TRBV12-4|TRBD1|TRBJ1-1
TGTGCCAGCAGTAAGGGACAGGGTGCAACTGAAGCTTTCTTT
CASSKGQGATEAFF
>-|TRBV18|TRBD1|TRBJ1-2
TGTGCCAGCTCACTTACAGGGGTAAACTATGGCTACACCTTC
CASSLTGVNYGYTF
>few|TRBV30|TRBD2|TRBJ2-5
TGTGCCTGGAGCCACCTGGGGGGGGACTACCAAGAGACCCAGTACTTC
CAWSHLGGDYQETQYF
>many|TRBV10-3|-|TRBJ2-7
TGTGCCATCAGTGTGATGGAGGGCGAGCAGTACTTC
CAISVMEGEQYF
>-|TRBV10-1|TRBD1|TRBJ1-1
TGCGCCAGTGCGGGCGGGACAGGGGTCACTGAAGCTTTCTTT
CASAGGTGVTEAFF
>many|TRBV30|TRBD1|TRBJ1-5
TGTGCCTGGAGCCGGACAGGGTTCAATCAGCCCCAGCATTTT
CAWSRTGFNQPQHF
>many|TRBV19|-|TRBJ2-7
TGTGCCAGTAGTAGGGGGGACACCTCAATCTACGAGCAGTACTTC
CASSRGDTSIYEQYF
>-|TRBV6-1|-|TRBJ2-5
TGTGCCAGCAGTGGCGCCACACCTAGGGGGACCCAGTACTTC
CASSGATPRGTQYF
>many|TRBV6-5|TRBD1|TRBJ1-5
TGTGCCAGCAGTTCAGGGGGGCGGCAGCCCCAGCATTTT
CASSSGGRQPQHF
>-|TRBV28|TRBD1|TRBJ1-2
TGTGCCAGCAGTTATTCGGACCTGACAGGGTACTATGGCTACACCTTC
CASSYSDLTGYYGYTF
>-|TRBV27|-|TRBJ1-2
TGTGCCAGCACCAACGCGCCGGGGGCGAAGGGCTACACCTTC
CASTNAPGAKGYTF
>many|TRBV15|TRBD1|TRBJ2-7
TGTGCCACCAGCAGAGAGGTAGGGACAGTGGCCGAGCAGTACTTC
CATSREVGTVAEQYF
>many|TRBV6-2/TRBV6-3|-|TRBJ2-2
TGTGCCAGCAGTCCAGGGTCCGGGAACACCGGGGAGCTGTTTTTT
CASSPGSGNTGELFF